The clone carrying this TCR beta chain was recorded at least ten times. Germline is not matched at one junction end, which may reflect a read error. This sample was included in a study of low-dose radiotherapy and immunotherapy resistance in tumors. Study in general: For Cohort 1, fractions of 0.5 Gy were given every 2 weeks, reaching 6.5 Gy overall. Aspirin was taken orally at 300 mg daily by patients, and this continued for four cycles from cycle 1 day 1.

The time point: before trial treatment. As their treatment, donors received nivolumab, ipilimumab, aspirin, low-dose cyclophosphamide and low-dose radiotherapy. Each eligible patient had an advanced solid tumor, and these tumors lacked tumor-infiltrating lymphocytes. The CDR3 consists of 13 residues. TCR amplification involved 20 PCR cycles with a constant-region primer and V-primer adapter. TCRdb ran MiXCR on the reads and lists one entry per CDR3 protein. Of about 46,000 distinct CDR3 sequences in the sample, 12% are singletons; the top ten hold approximately 6%. This chain links TRBV5-3 with TRBJ2-2; a weak D match, TRBD1 (6 bases). TRBV5-3 is noted as an ORF with a role that remains uncertain. The receptor was derived from a female donor with ovarian cancer. This material consisted of PBMCs, taken before treatment. The CDR3 loop reads CASSYHRAGELFF. The CDR3 bases are TGTGCCAGCAGCTACCACAGGGCCGGGGAGCTGTTTTTT.